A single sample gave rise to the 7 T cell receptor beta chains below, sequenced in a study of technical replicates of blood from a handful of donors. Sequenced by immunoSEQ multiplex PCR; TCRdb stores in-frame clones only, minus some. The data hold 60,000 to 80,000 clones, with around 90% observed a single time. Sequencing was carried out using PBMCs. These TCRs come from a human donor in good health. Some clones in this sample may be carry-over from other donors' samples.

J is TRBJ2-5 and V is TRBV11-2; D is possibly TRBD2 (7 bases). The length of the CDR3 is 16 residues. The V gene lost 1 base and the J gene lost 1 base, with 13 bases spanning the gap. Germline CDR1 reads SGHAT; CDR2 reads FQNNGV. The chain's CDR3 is CASSLVGGGIQETQYF. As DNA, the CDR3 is TGTGCCAGCAGCTTAGTGGGGGGGGGCATCCAAGAGACCCAGTACTTC.

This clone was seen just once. The CDR3 coding sequence is TGTGCCAGCAGTTACTCGACAGGGATGGGTGAAGCTTTCTTT. This gives the protein CASSYSTGMGEAFF. The chain recombines TRBV6-6 with TRBJ1-1; 7 bases align to TRBD1. Germline lookup yields CDR1 MNHNY and CDR2 SVGAGI (reference sequence). The CDR3 extends over 14 amino acids. V shed 0 bases and J 7 bases; nucleotides not matched to a gene: 5.

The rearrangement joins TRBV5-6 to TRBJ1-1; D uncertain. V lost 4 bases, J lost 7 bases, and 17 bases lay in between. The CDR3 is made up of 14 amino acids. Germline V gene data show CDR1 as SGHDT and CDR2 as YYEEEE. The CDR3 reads CASSPGHWAGEAFF. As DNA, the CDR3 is TGTGCCAGCAGCCCCGGCCACTGGGCGGGTGAAGCTTTCTTT. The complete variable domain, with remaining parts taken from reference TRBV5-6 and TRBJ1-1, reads DAGVTQSPTHLIKTRGQQVTLRCSPKSGHDTVSWYQQALGQGPQFIFQYYEEEERQRGNFPDRFSGHQFPNYSSELNVNALLLGDSALYLCASSPGHWAGEAFFGQGTRLTVV.

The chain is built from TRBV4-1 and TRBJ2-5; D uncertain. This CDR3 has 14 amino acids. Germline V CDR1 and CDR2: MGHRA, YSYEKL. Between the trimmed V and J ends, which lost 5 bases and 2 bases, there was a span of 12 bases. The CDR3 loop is CASSYTEKQETQYF. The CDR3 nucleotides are TGCGCCAGCAGCTACACAGAGAAACAAGAGACCCAGTACTTC.

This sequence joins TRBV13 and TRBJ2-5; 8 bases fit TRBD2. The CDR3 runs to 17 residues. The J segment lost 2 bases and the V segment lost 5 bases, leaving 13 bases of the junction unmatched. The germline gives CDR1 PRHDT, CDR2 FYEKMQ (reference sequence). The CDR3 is CASSLPTRGGGQETQYF. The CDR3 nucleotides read TGTGCCAGCAGCCTGCCCACACGGGGGGGCGGGCAAGAGACCCAGTACTTC.

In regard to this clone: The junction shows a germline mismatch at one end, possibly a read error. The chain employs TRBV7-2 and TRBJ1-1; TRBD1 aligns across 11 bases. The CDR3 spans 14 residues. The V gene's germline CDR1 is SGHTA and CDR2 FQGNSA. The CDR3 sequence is CASSLGTGGAEAFF. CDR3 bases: TGCGCCAGCAGCTTAGGGACAGGGGGTGCTGAAGCTTTCTTT.

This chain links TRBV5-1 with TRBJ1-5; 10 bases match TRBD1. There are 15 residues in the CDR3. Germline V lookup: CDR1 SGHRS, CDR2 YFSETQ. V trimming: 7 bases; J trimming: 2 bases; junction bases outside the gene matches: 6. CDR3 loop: CASSTGTGGNQPQHF. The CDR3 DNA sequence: TGCGCCAGCTCCACCGGGACAGGGGGCAATCAGCCCCAGCATTTT.